This T cell receptor beta chain was documented in a study of T cells in Graves' hyperthyroidism and ophthalmopathy. This clonotype has at least ten counts. The antigen remains unidentified. Study-level results: The blood repertoire included most of the expanded thyroid clonotypes above 0.001.

Amplified TCR beta CDR3 regions derived from RNA transcripts. A first-round RT-PCR of the TCR CDR3 used the HTBI primer set. One entry per CDR3 protein results from TCRdb running MiXCR on the multiplex PCR reads. The sample shows roughly 720,000 distinct CDR3 sequences, 17% of them seen only once. Uncontrolled infections, other autoimmune diseases, pregnancy or lactation led to exclusion of patients. The authors took PBMCs from 9.5 to 10 ml fresh peripheral blood. Losses at the gene ends were 3 bases for V and 2 bases for J; bases not matched to a gene: 6. Germline CDR1 reads ENHRY; CDR2 reads SYGVKD. The CDR3 contains 16 residues.

This clonotype originated in a man between 50 and 59 years old with Graves' hyperthyroidism. Sequences were obtained from blood. V and J are TRBV10-3 and TRBJ2-7; 11 bases match TRBD2. The CDR3 reads CAISEPTSGNTYEQYF. DNA for the CDR3: TGTGCCATCAGTGAACCGACTAGCGGGAATACCTACGAGCAGTACTTC.